The T cell receptor (beta chain) under discussion was sequenced for a study of naive and memory T cell subsets. Overnight CMV lysate stimulation of fresh PBMCs defined donor CMV status by CD4+ IFNgamma. An equimolar mix of two oligonucleotides served as the beta constant-region primer for TRBC1 and TRBC2. The ligated cDNA underwent four PCR rounds using SP2 and nested alpha and beta constant-region primers. TCRdb processed the UMI-ligation and nested PCR reads anew with MiXCR; each CDR3 protein has one entry. The sample holds 150,000 or so distinct CDR3 sequences, over 20% seen once. This clonotype turned up a few times. As yet, its antigen is unknown. V lost 4 bases and J lost 0; bases outside the gene matches: 3. CDR3 length: 15 residues. CDR1 SGHKS and CDR2 YYEKEE come from the germline V gene (reference sequence). General study results and limits: Possibly reflecting memory cells re-expressing CD45RA, a few larger clonotypes occurred in naive repertoires, especially CD8.

The V and J genes are TRBV5-5 and TRBJ2-7; 11 nucleotides match TRBD2. The sample consisted of naive CD4+ T cells from blood. The clonotype comes from a human donor in good health. The CDR3 DNA follows: TGTGCCAGCAGCGTGGGACTAGCGGTCTCCTACGAGCAGTACTTC. Protein sequence: CASSVGLAVSYEQYF.